This is a list of T cell receptor beta chains from one sample in a study of beta chain features in type 1 diabetes. Assay: immunoSEQ multiplex PCR; the TCRdb copy retains only in-frame clones and omits some. The data show fewer than 250,000 clones, around 14% seen once. Sequenced sample: naive CD4+ T cells from blood. Every receptor here comes from a woman between 40 and 55 years old in good health. Each CDR3 is given with its conserved first and last residue. The D gene is left open where the match is weak. Only part of the rows carry a size: once, few, many, or a class if the clone is expanded.

clone_size j_call v_call d_call cdr3_aa cdr3_nt
few TRBJ2-5 TRBV5-4 . CASSLEGKTQYF TGTGCCAGCAGCTTGGAGGGGAAGACCCAGTACTTC
few TRBJ1-1 TRBV29-1 . CSASLGGWNTEAFF TGCAGCGCGAGCCTAGGGGGATGGAACACTGAAGCTTTCTTT
. TRBJ2-1 TRBV6-1 . CASRSRISYNEQFF TGTGCCAGCCGGTCGCGGATCTCCTACAATGAGCAGTTCTTC
few TRBJ2-3 TRBV9 TRBD2 CASSASGGAGGTDTQYF TGTGCCAGCAGCGCTAGCGGGGGGGCCGGTGGCACAGATACGCAGTATTTT
. TRBJ1-1 TRBV2 TRBD1 CASSEYAGGRTEAFF TGTGCCAGCAGTGAATATGCAGGGGGCCGTACTGAAGCTTTCTTT
few TRBJ1-2 TRBV9 TRBD1 CASSVAQGAGYTF TGTGCCAGCAGCGTAGCACAGGGGGCTGGCTACACCTTC
few TRBJ1-1 TRBV5-6 TRBD1 CASSVGQQFTEAFF TGTGCCAGCAGCGTGGGACAGCAATTCACTGAAGCTTTCTTT
few TRBJ2-5 TRBV5-6 . CASSLVGNQETQYF TGTGCCAGCAGCTTGGTCGGGAACCAAGAGACCCAGTACTTC
. TRBJ2-7 TRBV7-2 TRBD2 CASRLAGGPNYEQYF TGTGCCAGCAGACTAGCGGGGGGGCCTAATTACGAGCAGTACTTC
. TRBJ2-1 TRBV5-1 TRBD1 CASSSGGQGNKQFF TGCGCCAGCAGCTCAGGGGGACAGGGCAATAAGCAGTTCTTC
few TRBJ1-2 TRBV6-1 . CASRTVNYGYTF TGTGCCAGCAGAACAGTCAACTATGGCTACACCTTC
. TRBJ2-4 TRBV5-1 . CASRPMLAKNIQYF TGCGCCAGCCGTCCTATGTTGGCCAAAAACATTCAGTACTTC
. TRBJ1-2 TRBV5-1 . CASSLWGLTDGYTF TGCGCCAGCAGCTTATGGGGACTTACGGATGGCTACACCTTC
. TRBJ2-3 TRBV18 . CASSPLEGARDTQYF TGTGCCAGCTCACCACTGGAGGGGGCGAGAGATACGCAGTATTTT
many TRBJ2-4 TRBV28 TRBD1 CASSPDRRNIQYF TGTGCCAGCAGTCCGGACAGGAGGAACATTCAGTACTTC
. TRBJ2-3 TRBV5-1 . CASSLGAPSDTQYF TGCGCCAGCAGCTTGGGGGCTCCCTCCGATACGCAGTATTTT
. TRBJ2-3 TRBV27 TRBD1 CASSLDRVTDTQYF TGTGCCAGCAGTTTGGACAGGGTGACAGATACGCAGTATTTT